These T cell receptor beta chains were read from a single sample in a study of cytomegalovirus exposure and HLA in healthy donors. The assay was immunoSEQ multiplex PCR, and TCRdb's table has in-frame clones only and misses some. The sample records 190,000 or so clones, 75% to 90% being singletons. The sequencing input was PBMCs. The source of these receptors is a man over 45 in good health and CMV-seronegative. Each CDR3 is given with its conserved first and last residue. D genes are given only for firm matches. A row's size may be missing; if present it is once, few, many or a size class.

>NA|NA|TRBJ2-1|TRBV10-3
CATGRGDNEQFF
TGTGCCACCGGAAGAGGAGACAATGAGCAGTTCTTC
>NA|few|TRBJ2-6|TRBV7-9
CASSLASGTGANVLTF
TGTGCCAGCAGCTTAGCTTCCGGGACTGGGGCCAACGTCCTGACTTTC
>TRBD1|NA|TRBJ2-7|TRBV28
CASRATGNEQYF
TGTGCCAGCAGGGCGACAGGGAACGAGCAGTACTTC
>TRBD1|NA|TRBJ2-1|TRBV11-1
CASSLRQGSNEQFF
TGTGCCAGCAGCTTGAGACAGGGATCCAATGAGCAGTTCTTC
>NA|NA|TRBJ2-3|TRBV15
CATSSGGIDTQYF
TGTGCCACCAGCAGCGGGGGAATAGATACGCAGTATTTT
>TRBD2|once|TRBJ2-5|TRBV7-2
CASSPGLAGETQYF
TGTGCCAGCAGCCCTGGACTAGCAGGAGAGACCCAGTACTTC
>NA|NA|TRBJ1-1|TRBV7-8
CASSSRQEVKGTEAFF
TGTGCCAGCAGTTCTCGACAGGAGGTGAAGGGCACTGAAGCTTTCTTT
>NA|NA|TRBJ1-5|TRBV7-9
CASSRGINQPQHF
TGTGCCAGCAGCCGAGGGATCAATCAGCCCCAGCATTTT
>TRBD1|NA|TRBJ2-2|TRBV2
CASSDGGQGYSGELFF
TGTGCCAGCAGTGATGGGGGACAGGGCTATTCCGGGGAGCTGTTTTTT
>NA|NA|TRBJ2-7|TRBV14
CASSPQDIPGYEQYF
TGTGCCAGCAGCCCCCAAGATATACCCGGCTACGAGCAGTACTTC
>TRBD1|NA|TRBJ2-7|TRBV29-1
CSVDGPGGMYEQYF
TGCAGCGTTGATGGGCCAGGGGGCATGTACGAGCAGTACTTC
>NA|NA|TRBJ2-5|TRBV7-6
CASSFGESGSETQYF
TGTGCCAGCAGCTTTGGGGAATCGGGGTCAGAGACCCAGTACTTC
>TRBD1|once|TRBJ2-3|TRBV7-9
CASSFGQGGSGDTQYF
TGTGCCAGCAGCTTTGGACAGGGGGGCAGTGGGGATACGCAGTATTTT
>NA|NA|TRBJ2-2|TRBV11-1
CASSYRDTGELFF
TGTGCCAGCAGCTACAGGGACACCGGGGAGCTGTTTTTT
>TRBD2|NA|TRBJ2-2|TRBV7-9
CASSPGSGLVVGELFF
TGTGCCAGCAGCCCGGGGTCCGGACTAGTAGTCGGGGAGCTGTTTTTT
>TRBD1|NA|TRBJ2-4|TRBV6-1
CASSKDRDQNIQYF
TGTGCCAGCAGCAAAGACAGGGACCAAAACATTCAGTACTTC
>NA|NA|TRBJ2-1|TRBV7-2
CASSLIRGAINEQFF
TGTGCCAGCAGCTTAATACGGGGGGCCATAAATGAGCAGTTCTTC
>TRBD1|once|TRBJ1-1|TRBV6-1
CASSDFGQGTNTEAFF
TGTGCCAGCAGTGACTTTGGACAGGGTACGAACACTGAAGCTTTCTTT
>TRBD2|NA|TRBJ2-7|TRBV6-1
CASSEEGLDYEQYF
TGTGCCAGCAGTGAAGAAGGACTAGACTACGAGCAGTACTTC
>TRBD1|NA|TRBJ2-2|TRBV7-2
CASSSNRGAGELFF
TGTGCCAGCAGCTCAAACAGGGGGGCCGGGGAGCTGTTTTTT
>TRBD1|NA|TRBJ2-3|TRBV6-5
CASTIGTGRTDTQYF
TGTGCCAGCACCATAGGGACAGGGCGCACAGATACGCAGTATTTT
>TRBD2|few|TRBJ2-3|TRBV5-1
CASSLAPGLSTDTQYF
TGCGCCAGCAGCCTCGCACCGGGACTAAGCACAGATACGCAGTATTTT
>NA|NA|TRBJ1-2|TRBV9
CASSVASGTSYGYTF
TGTGCCAGCAGCGTAGCTTCAGGAACCAGCTATGGCTACACCTTC
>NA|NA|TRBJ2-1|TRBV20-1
CSAGGGHEQFF
TGCAGTGCTGGCGGAGGGCATGAGCAGTTCTTC
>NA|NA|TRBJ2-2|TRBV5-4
CASSSRGGHTGELFF
TGTGCCAGCAGCTCCAGGGGTGGGCACACCGGGGAGCTGTTTTTT
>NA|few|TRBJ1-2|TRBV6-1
CASSEAVANYGYTF
TGTGCCAGCAGTGAAGCGGTAGCTAACTATGGCTACACCTTC
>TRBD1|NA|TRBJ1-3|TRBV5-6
CASSWDRISGNTIYF
TGTGCCAGCAGCTGGGACAGGATCTCTGGAAACACCATATATTTT
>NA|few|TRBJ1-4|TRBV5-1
CASSFEGERSNEKLFF
TGCGCCAGCAGCTTCGAGGGGGAGAGGTCTAATGAAAAACTGTTTTTT
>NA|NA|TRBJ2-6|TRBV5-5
CASSRGQISGANVLTF
TGTGCCAGCAGTCGGGGTCAGATCTCTGGGGCCAACGTCCTGACTTTC
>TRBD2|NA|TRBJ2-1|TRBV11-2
CASSPRLAATYNEQFF
TGTGCCAGCAGCCCCCGACTAGCGGCCACCTACAATGAGCAGTTCTTC
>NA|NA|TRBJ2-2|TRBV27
CASSFSRTGELFF
TGTGCCAGCAGTTTTAGCCGCACCGGGGAGCTGTTTTTT
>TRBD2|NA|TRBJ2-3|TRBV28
CASSKLLSGNTDTQYF
TGTGCCAGCAGCAAGCTCCTTAGCGGGAATACAGATACGCAGTATTTT
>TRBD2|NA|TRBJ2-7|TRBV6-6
CASSRGAYEQYF
TGTGCCAGCAGCCGGGGGGCCTACGAGCAGTACTTC
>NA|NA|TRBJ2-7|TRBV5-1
CASSLYGGEAYEQYF
TGCGCCAGCAGCTTGTACGGCGGAGAGGCCTACGAGCAGTACTTC
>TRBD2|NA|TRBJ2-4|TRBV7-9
CASSQTSAKNIQYF
TGTGCCAGCAGCCAGACTAGCGCCAAAAACATTCAGTACTTC
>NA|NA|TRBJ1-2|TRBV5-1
CASSNQRGSYGYTF
TGCGCCAGCAGCAACCAAAGGGGTAGCTATGGCTACACCTTC
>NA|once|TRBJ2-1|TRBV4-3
CASSRNSGPGNEQFF
TGCGCCAGCAGCCGCAATAGCGGACCTGGCAATGAGCAGTTCTTC
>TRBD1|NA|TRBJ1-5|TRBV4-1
CASSLGTGNLNQPQHF
TGCGCCAGCAGCCTAGGGACAGGAAACCTTAATCAGCCCCAGCATTTT
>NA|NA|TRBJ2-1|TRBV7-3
CASSLVASSYNEQFF
TGTGCCAGCAGCTTAGTCGCGAGCTCCTACAATGAGCAGTTCTTC
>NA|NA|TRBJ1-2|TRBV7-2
CASSPMGPGGDYGYTF
TGTGCCAGCAGCCCAATGGGCCCCGGAGGGGACTATGGCTACACCTTC
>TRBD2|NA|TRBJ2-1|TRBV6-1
CASSEKATGTSGVSSYNEQFF
TGTGCCAGCAGTGAAAAGGCCACCGGGACTAGCGGGGTTAGCTCCTACAATGAGCAGTTCTTC
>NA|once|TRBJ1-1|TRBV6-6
CASSFEGVNTEAFF
TGTGCCAGCAGTTTTGAGGGAGTGAACACTGAAGCTTTCTTT
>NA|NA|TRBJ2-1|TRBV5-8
CASSLEGLSYNEQFF
TGTGCCAGCAGCTTGGAAGGACTTTCCTACAATGAGCAGTTCTTC
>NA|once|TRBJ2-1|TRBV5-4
CASSLGAGTTNEQFF
TGTGCCAGCAGCCTGGGGGCAGGTACCACCAATGAGCAGTTCTTC